The 18 T cell receptor beta chains below were found in one sample sequenced in a study of blood T cell repertoires in COVID-19. Profiling relied on immunoSEQ multiplex PCR, and the TCRdb table lists in-frame clones only, not all of them. The sample contains fewer than 200,000 clones, over 80% of which appear only once. Sequenced: PBMCs or T cells enriched from blood (not recorded which). The receptors shown here come from a woman between 50 and 59 years old who had recovered from COVID-19.

The rearrangement uses TRBV13 and TRBJ1-2; D may be TRBD1 (5 bases). Looked up from germline, CDR1 is PRHDT and CDR2 is FYEKMQ (reference sequence). V lost 5 bases and J 2 bases, leaving 9 bases between the germline ends. This CDR3 contains 13 residues. CDR3 coding DNA: TGTGCCAGCAGCCCGCGGGACAACTATGGCTACACCTTC. It is translated as CASSPRDNYGYTF.

J is TRBJ1-5 and V is TRBV27; D is undetermined. Per germline, CDR1 MNHEY and CDR2 SMNVEV (reference sequence). Trimming left V 5 bases short and J 2 bases short, with 10 bases between. The CDR3 has 14 residues. The CDR3 bases are TGTGCCAGCAGTGGAATTGGAGGCAATCAGCCCCAGCATTTT. Translation gives CASSGIGGNQPQHF.

This clone has only a few counts. The chain employs TRBV19 and TRBJ1-1; 8 bases match TRBD1. The germline V gene has CDR1 LNHDA and CDR2 SQIVND (reference sequence). The trim removed 8 bases at V and 1 base at J, leaving 6 bases unmatched. The CDR3 is 14 residues long. CDR3 coding DNA: TGTGCCAGTGGAGTAACAGGGGGGAACACTGAAGCTTTCTTT. It is translated as CASGVTGGNTEAFF.

The rearrangement links TRBV11-2 to TRBJ2-2; D remains unclear. The CDR3 is made up of 13 amino acids. Trimming cost V 1 base and J 4 bases, with 4 bases left between them. Germline lookup yields CDR1 SGHAT and CDR2 FQNNGV. This CDR3 is CASSLGSTGELFF. The DNA of the CDR3 is TGTGCCAGCAGCTTAGGCAGCACCGGGGAGCTGTTTTTT.

This clone has at least ten counts. The rearrangement joins TRBV19 to TRBJ1-6; D might be TRBD1 (6 bases). From germline, CDR1 is LNHDA and CDR2 SQIVND (reference sequence). Trimming took 2 bases from V and 10 from J, leaving 9 bases between them. This CDR3 is built from 13 residues. The CDR3 here is CASSITGWSPLHF. CDR3 nucleotides: TGTGCCAGTAGTATAACAGGGTGGTCACCCCTCCACTTT. Based on the CDR3 plus reference TRBV19 and TRBJ1-6, the full variable domain is DGGITQSPKYLFRKEGQNVTLSCEQNLNHDAMYWYRQDPGQGLRLIYYSQIVNDFQKGDIAEGYSVSREKKESFPLTVTSAQKNPTAFYLCASSITGWSPLHFGNGTRLTVT.

The chain is built from TRBV2 and TRBJ2-5; 9 bases line up with TRBD2. CDR1 and CDR2 (germline): SNHLY, FYNNEI. This CDR3 has 17 residues. Germline trimming cut 6 bases from V and 4 bases from J; bases unmatched to any gene: 15. The CDR3, as DNA: TGTGCCAGCAGAGCGGGACTAGCTGGGGGGGTTGGAGAGACCCAGTACTTC. Its protein is CASRAGLAGGVGETQYF.

This sequence joins TRBV6-5 and TRBJ1-5, with D unresolved. Germline CDR1 and CDR2: MNHEY and SVGAGI. Between the trimmed V and J ends, which lost 4 bases and 1 base, there was a span of 8 bases. This CDR3 is built from 14 residues. CDR3 in amino acids: CASSSLRSNQPQHF. CDR3 sequence (DNA): TGTGCCAGCAGTTCCTTGAGGAGCAATCAGCCCCAGCATTTT.

The V and J genes are TRBV15 and TRBJ1-5; TRBD1 aligns across 9 bases. The CDR3 is 16 residues long. Germline assignment: CDR1 LNHNV and CDR2 YYDKDF (reference sequence). The V and J ends lost 4 bases and 3 bases, in that order; junction bases with no gene match: 7. The CDR3 is CATSIMTGGHNQPQHF. CDR3 in DNA: TGTGCCACCAGCATTATGACAGGGGGACACAATCAGCCCCAGCATTTT.

V is TRBV20-1 and J is TRBJ2-3; the match to TRBD2 covers 8 bases. The CDR3 spans 14 residues. Germline CDR1 is DFQATT and CDR2 is SNEGSKA (reference sequence). Trimming at V came to 3 bases and at J to 4 bases, leaving 6 bases not matched to a gene. CDR3 residues: CSASWGGGSDTQYF. The CDR3 DNA reads as TGCAGTGCTAGTTGGGGCGGGGGGTCAGATACGCAGTATTTT.

V is TRBV19 and J is TRBJ1-5; possible D gene TRBD1, 6 bases. Germline CDR1 is LNHDA and CDR2 is SQIVND (reference sequence). The CDR3 sequence is 18 residues long. V was trimmed by 4 bases and J by 3 bases, leaving 22 bases between them. CDR3 in DNA: TGTGCCAGTAGTACGCCCCGCACCTTTACAGGGTTCAATCAGCCCCAGCATTTT. Its translation is CASSTPRTFTGFNQPQHF. The complete variable domain, with remaining parts taken from reference TRBV19 and TRBJ1-5, reads DGGITQSPKYLFRKEGQNVTLSCEQNLNHDAMYWYRQDPGQGLRLIYYSQIVNDFQKGDIAEGYSVSREKKESFPLTVTSAQKNPTAFYLCASSTPRTFTGFNQPQHFGDGTRLSIL.

This clone was seen only a few times. The genes are TRBV5-4 and TRBJ1-2; a possible D gene is TRBD1 (5 bases). This CDR3 spans 13 amino acids. Per the germline V gene, CDR1 is SGHNT and CDR2 is YYREEE (reference sequence). Trimming removed 7 bases at V and 7 bases at J, with 17 bases between. CDR3 bases: TGTGCCAGCCGGAAAGACAGTTTGTCTGGCTACACCTTC. Translated, it gives CASRKDSLSGYTF.

This clone has a handful of counts. The V and J genes are TRBV5-1 and TRBJ2-1; D is ambiguous. Germline CDR1 and CDR2: SGHRS and YFSETQ. CDR3 length: 13 residues. Trimming shortened V by 2 bases and J by 6 bases, and 9 bases separated the two germline ends. The CDR3 spells CASSFNSLNEQFF. The CDR3 nucleotides read TGCGCCAGCAGCTTTAACAGCCTCAATGAGCAGTTCTTC.

This chain links TRBV19 with TRBJ2-3, with 7 bases that match TRBD1. The V and J ends lost 4 bases and 1 base, in that order; junction bases with no gene match: 14. The CDR3 contains 18 residues. Germline CDR1 reads LNHDA; CDR2 reads SQIVND (reference sequence). The CDR3 here is CASSKGALNREGTDTQYF. CDR3 nucleotides: TGTGCCAGTAGTAAGGGGGCCTTAAACAGGGAAGGCACAGATACGCAGTATTTT.

This clone was detected once. The rearrangement links TRBV20-1 to TRBJ2-3; 11 nucleotides agree with TRBD2. The germline V gene has CDR1 DFQATT and CDR2 SNEGSKA (reference sequence). V lost 2 bases and J lost 13; bases outside the gene matches: 2. The CDR3 is 11 amino acids. This CDR3 reads CSARTLAGEYF. As DNA, the CDR3 is TGCAGTGCTAGAACACTAGCGGGGGAGTATTTT.

J is TRBJ1-4 and V is TRBV9; D perhaps matches TRBD1 (5 bases). From germline, CDR1 is SGDLS and CDR2 YYNGEE. V gave up 4 bases and J gave up 3 bases, with 13 bases separating them. The CDR3 contains 15 residues. The CDR3 sequence: CASSLRGGPNEKLFF. The CDR3 coding sequence is TGTGCCAGCAGCCTAAGGGGAGGGCCTAATGAAAAACTGTTTTTT.

The chain has TRBV10-3 and TRBJ1-5; D is perhaps TRBD1 (6 bases). Looked up from germline, CDR1 is ENHRY and CDR2 is SYGVKD. V was clipped by 2 bases and J by 4 bases, with 15 bases between them. This CDR3 has 16 amino acids. The CDR3 region has the DNA TGTGCCATCAGTGAGGTGGGGGGGGCAGCTAATCAGCCCCAGCATTTT. Translating it yields CAISEVGGAANQPQHF.

The chain employs TRBV15 and TRBJ2-3; the match to TRBD1 covers 7 bases. The ends lost 4 bases at V and 5 bases at J; junction bases unmatched: 6. Per germline, CDR1 LNHNV and CDR2 YYDKDF (reference sequence). There are 14 residues in the CDR3. The CDR3 region has the DNA TGTGCCACCAGCACCCGACAGGGATTAGATACGCAGTATTTT. It specifies CATSTRQGLDTQYF.

The rearrangement uses TRBV11-3 and TRBJ1-1; maybe TRBD1 (5 bases). The CDR3 contains 14 residues. Germline CDR1 SGHNT, CDR2 YENEEA. V lost 1 base and J 11 bases, leaving 17 bases between the germline ends. DNA of the CDR3: TGTGCCAGCAGCTTAGGGTACCGGCAGGGCCAGGCTTTCTTT. Amino acid sequence: CASSLGYRQGQAFF.